Sequencing of this T cell receptor (beta chain) was carried out in a study of cytomegalovirus exposure and HLA in healthy donors. The overall study: Some 85 million unique TCRs, all from HLA-typed donors, were included in an early release of the data. Falling in the Caucasian-associated ancestry cluster were approximately 86% of some 400 genotyped donors. Study-wide results and caveats: For most TCR sequences rarity was the rule, although some public TCRs occurred in many donors. HLA alleles showed associations with 16,951 TCR beta sequences in a later analysis, at a 0.05 false discovery rate.

A remark on this clone: The antigen is undetermined.

This PCR relied on a set of 60 Vbeta primers and 13 Jbeta primers. Sequenced by immunoSEQ multiplex PCR; TCRdb stores in-frame clones only, minus some. The top ten clones hold more than 5% of a sample with more than 95,000 clones, 10% of them seen once. The CDR3 has 14 amino acids. V gene TRBV21-1 combines with J gene TRBJ2-7; TRBD2 reflects the table's D call only, with no check against the DNA. TRBV21-1 is annotated as a pseudogene. The sequenced sample was PBMCs. The clonotype comes from a man in his forties in good health and CMV-seropositive. CDR3 protein: CASSHPLASGEQYF. CDR3 DNA sequence: TGTGCCAGCAGCCACCCTCTAGCGTCGGGCGAGCAGTACTTC.